This TCR beta chain stems from a study of shared clonotypes between healthy human individuals. The study, taken as a whole, reports: Few donors limited the genetic and exposure-history diversity represented.

The table lists this clone with a count of one. What it binds is not known. The sorted-subset replicate PCRs were given roughly 200 ng DNA, which is 30,000 to 35,000 T cell genomes. Repertoires were generated with immunoSEQ multiplex PCR, while TCRdb's copy carries only in-frame clones and drops some. The sample consists of about 710,000 clones, roughly 72% of them appearing once. The germline gives CDR1 SEHNR, CDR2 FQNEAQ (reference sequence). V was cut by 5 bases and J by 0 bases, with 10 bases left in between. The CDR3 consists of 15 residues. This TCR was recovered from a woman aged 25 to 39 in good health. The rearrangement uses TRBV7-9 and TRBJ1-4; maybe TRBD1 (6 bases). Sequenced sample: memory CD4+ T cells sorted from blood. The sample's subset: CD45RA-negative fraction. In DNA, the CDR3 is TGTGCCAGCAGCCCCCCAGGGGCAACTAATGAAAAACTGTTTTTT. Protein sequence: CASSPPGATNEKLFF.